These T cell receptor beta chains were read from a single sample in a study of technical replicates of blood from a handful of donors. The method was immunoSEQ multiplex PCR; TCRdb's version includes in-frame clones alone and lacks a portion of them. The profile shows roughly 62,000 clones, approximately 94% of them singletons. Sequenced input: PBMCs. These TCRs come from a human donor in good health. Some clones in this sample may be carry-over from other donors' samples. Both conserved end residues are part of each CDR3. A D gene is named only where the DNA matches it firmly. The listing skips clone size in some rows; elsewhere it reads once, few, many or a size class.

clone_size j_call v_call d_call cdr3_nt cdr3_aa
- TRBJ2-5 TRBV7-9 - TGTGCCAGCACCCCCTCGGAGACCCAGTACTTC CASTPSETQYF
- TRBJ2-7 TRBV7-6 TRBD1 TGTGCCAGCAGCTTAGAGGGACAGGGGATTAGCGAGCAGTACTTC CASSLEGQGISEQYF
- TRBJ1-1 TRBV20-1 - TGCAGTGCTAGAGATCATTTTGAAGCTTTCTTT CSARDHFEAFF
- TRBJ2-1 TRBV5-1 - TGCGCCAGCAGCTTGGCCAGCGACGTGGGTGGAGAGCAGTTCTTC CASSLASDVGGEQFF
few TRBJ1-2 TRBV5-1 - TGCGCCAGCGGAGAAAACTATGGCTACACCTTC CASGENYGYTF
- TRBJ1-5 TRBV7-8 - TGTGCCAGCAGCCCAGGGGTAGGCTATCAGCCCCAGCATTTT CASSPGVGYQPQHF
- TRBJ2-1 TRBV7-6 TRBD2 TGTGCCAGCAGCGCCTCTAGCGGTTCCTACAATGAGCAGTTCTTC CASSASSGSYNEQFF
- TRBJ1-5 TRBV15 - TGTGCCACCAGCCGTCAGGGGAGCAATCAGCCCCAGCATTTT CATSRQGSNQPQHF
- TRBJ2-5 TRBV4-2 TRBD2 TGTGCCAGCAGGGAGTCAGCGGGGGGAAAAGAGACCCAGTACTTC CASRESAGGKETQYF
- TRBJ2-3 TRBV6-1 TRBD2 TGTGCCAGCAGACCTGGACTAGCCGGCACAGATACGCAGTATTTT CASRPGLAGTDTQYF
- TRBJ2-1 TRBV6-5 - TGTGCCAGCAGTCCCGGGATAACCTTTTGGCGTGAGCAGTTCTTC CASSPGITFWREQFF
- TRBJ1-1 TRBV7-2 - TGTGCCAGCAGCTTAGTTGGGGGCAGTCGCACTGAAGCTTTCTTT CASSLVGGSRTEAFF
- TRBJ2-4 TRBV2 TRBD2 TGTGCCAGCAGTGAAGTGGGGCTGGGGGGGGGAAACATTCAGTACTTC CASSEVGLGGGNIQYF
- TRBJ2-2 TRBV5-4 TRBD1 TGTGCCAGCAGCATGATGGACAGGGCCGGGGAGCTGTTTTTT CASSMMDRAGELFF
- TRBJ2-2 TRBV27 TRBD2 TGTGCCAGCAGTTCCCCGGGACTAGTTGGCGGGGAGCTGTTTTTT CASSSPGLVGGELFF
- TRBJ2-6 TRBV7-8 TRBD2 TGTGCCAGCAGCTTATCGCGGGGGGGATTCTGGGCCAACGTCCTGACTTTC CASSLSRGGFWANVLTF
once TRBJ2-3 TRBV5-4 TRBD2 TGTGCCAGCAGCCAAGGACTAGCGGGGGGGATCACAGATACGCAGTATTTT CASSQGLAGGITDTQYF
- TRBJ2-7 TRBV5-1 TRBD2 TGCGCCAGCAGCTACACTAGCGGGAGGCCACCCTACGAGCAGTACTTC CASSYTSGRPPYEQYF
- TRBJ1-1 TRBV5-1 TRBD1 TGCGCCAGCAGCATGTCCCGGACAGGGGGCGAGCGTACTGAAGCTTTCTTT CASSMSRTGGERTEAFF
- TRBJ2-7 TRBV4-1 - TGCGCCAGCAGCCGTATGGGGGCCCCCTACGAGCAGTACTTC CASSRMGAPYEQYF
- TRBJ2-1 TRBV6-1 TRBD2 TGTGCCAGCAGTGACAGGCTAGCGGGAGGGCGCTCCTACAATGAGCAGTTCTTC CASSDRLAGGRSYNEQFF
- TRBJ2-2 TRBV5-1 - TGCGCCAGCAGCTTTCTCAGTACGAACACCGGGGAGCTGTTTTTT CASSFLSTNTGELFF
- TRBJ2-7 TRBV9 TRBD1 TGTGCCAGCAGCGTAGCGACAGGGACCTACGAGCAGTACTTC CASSVATGTYEQYF
- TRBJ1-2 TRBV6-1 TRBD1 TGTGCCAGCAGTGAAGCGGCCAGGGGGTTTGGCTACACCTTC CASSEAARGFGYTF
- TRBJ1-2 TRBV19 - TGTGCCAGTAGTGTCAGGGGTTACAACTATGGCTACACCTTC CASSVRGYNYGYTF
- TRBJ2-7 TRBV18 - TGTGCCAGCTCACCCCCAGCGGGTACCAACGAGCAGTACTTC CASSPPAGTNEQYF
- TRBJ2-3 TRBV5-1 - TGCGCCAGCAGTACTCCGGGGAGACCAGATACGCAGTATTTT CASSTPGRPDTQYF
- TRBJ2-3 TRBV27 TRBD2 TGTGCCAGCAGTTTATTTCTAGCGGGGGCCACAGATACGCAGTATTTT CASSLFLAGATDTQYF
- TRBJ2-7 TRBV4-3 TRBD1 TGCGCCAGCAGCCAGAGGGGACAGGGGCGGTACGAGCAGTACTTC CASSQRGQGRYEQYF
- TRBJ1-4 TRBV15 - TGTGCCACCAGCAGCGGGGCAACTAATGAAAAACTGTTTTTT CATSSGATNEKLFF
- TRBJ2-5 TRBV11-2 TRBD1 TGTGCCAGCAGCGAGGGACAGCAAGAGACCCAGTACTTC CASSEGQQETQYF
- TRBJ2-7 TRBV6-6 TRBD1 TGTGCCAGCAGTCTCAGACAGGGGACGGCCTACGAGCAGTACTTC CASSLRQGTAYEQYF
- TRBJ1-2 TRBV9 TRBD1 TGTGCCAGCAGCGGACTGACAGGGGGCGGCTACACCTTC CASSGLTGGGYTF
- TRBJ2-2 TRBV5-1 TRBD1 TGCGCCAGCAGCCACGACAGGGGGTGGGTCACCGGGGAGCTGTTTTTT CASSHDRGWVTGELFF
- TRBJ2-3 TRBV4-1 TRBD1 TGCGCCAGCAGCCAAGTGACAGGGGACACAGATACGCAGTATTTT CASSQVTGDTDTQYF
- TRBJ2-2 TRBV7-7 TRBD2 TGTGCCAGCAGCCAAGAGGCTAGCGGCCGATTGGCGGGGGAGCTGTTTTTT CASSQEASGRLAGELFF
- TRBJ2-5 TRBV5-1 TRBD1 TGCGCCAGCAGGCCCGGGACAGGGGAAGAGACCCAGTACTTC CASRPGTGEETQYF
once TRBJ1-5 TRBV18 - TGTGCCAGCTCACCCAACTCTGGACAGTATCAGCCCCAGCATTTT CASSPNSGQYQPQHF
- TRBJ1-6 TRBV28 TRBD1 TGTGCCAGCAGTTTCCGAAAGACAGGGGGCCGTTCACCCCTCCACTTT CASSFRKTGGRSPLHF
- TRBJ2-3 TRBV5-1 - TGCGCCAGCAGTTCGGTGTCTAGCACAGATACGCAGTATTTT CASSSVSSTDTQYF
- TRBJ1-2 TRBV7-2 - TGTGCCAGCAGCCCGGACAGCTATGGCTACACCTTC CASSPDSYGYTF
- TRBJ1-2 TRBV5-4 TRBD1 TGTGCCAGCAGCGGGGACAGTATCTATGGCTACACCTTC CASSGDSIYGYTF
- TRBJ2-5 TRBV7-3 - TGTGCCAGCAGCTCCACGCTGACGCCGGGGACCCAGTACTTC CASSSTLTPGTQYF
- TRBJ1-1 TRBV7-9 TRBD1 TGTGCCAGCAGCAAAGGACAGGGTAACACTGAAGCTTTCTTT CASSKGQGNTEAFF
- TRBJ2-5 TRBV18 - TGTGCCAGCTCACCACGTCAGGGATCGGAGACCCAGTACTTC CASSPRQGSETQYF